This TCR beta chain derives from a study of beta chain features in type 1 diabetes (dated by TCRdb to 2016 to 2019). Notes on the research overall: Mean age, gender distribution, total cell number and subset yield did not differ between patients and healthy donors. A total of 90 million to 120 million sorted cells were examined across all samples, and a strong correlation was observed between cell number per subset and RNA yield. The study compared TCRB repertoires of sorted circulating CD4+ T cell subsets between recently diagnosed type 1 diabetes patients and matched healthy donors. Naive and central memory subsets were obtained from all 30 or so donors, but regulatory and stem cell-like memory subsets were isolated from only 8 patients and roughly eight healthy donors. The investigation overall reported the following: A moderate but significant shortening of TCRB CDR3 length was observed in type 1 diabetes patients in all four CD4+ subsets. Only small numbers of individuals were included in the HLA sub-analyses, which left unresolved whether HLA type had any influence on TCRB rearrangement. Patients with type 1 diabetes made fewer insertions and deleted more nucleotides at VDJ recombination sites, implying thymic rearrangement abnormalities. Sequencing cDNA rather than genomic DNA could over-represent highly expressing activated cells, although activation and CD3 levels did not differ between groups. Shorter templates might be favored by PCR, yet because patient and control samples were amplified and corrected together, any such skew would affect both groups equally. Naive, central memory and regulatory TCRB repertoires appeared more similar among patients than among healthy donors.

A single peripheral blood draw of about 116 mL on average was collected from each donor into heparinised tubes. A BD FACSAria II and a panel including CD45RO, CCR7, CD25, CD127, CD95 and CD27 were used to sort naive, central memory, regulatory and stem cell-like memory CD4+ T cells. Purity was above 95% for every sorted population. Right away, PBMCs were isolated by Lymphoprep density gradient centrifugation and were stained directly, with no culture step. So that batch effects would be minimized, each experiment stained and sorted samples in pairs, pairing one healthy donor with one patient. The entire amount of isolated RNA was reverse transcribed using the High Capacity cDNA Reverse Transcription Kit, so the sequenced TCRB transcripts were expressed ones. Deep immunoSEQ sequencing was applied to naive, central memory and regulatory T cell samples, giving an average of about 3.6 million total reads per sample. Sorted cells were lysed in RLT buffer, and RNA was extracted using DNase-treated RNeasy Micro or Mini kits according to cell number. To prevent cross-contamination, every cell subset was processed on its own, while patient and healthy donor samples were processed together. Using the immunoSEQ multiplex PCR, TCRB sequences were amplified from cDNA into 87-bp fragments spanning the CDR3 region. Sequencing of the amplicons was done on the Illumina HiSeq platform. Regarding the original processing steps: PCR bias was corrected computationally using synthetic template baselines, and reads within Hamming distance 2 were collapsed, with unmergeable singletons discarded. Reads were aligned against IMGT so that V, D and J genes, CDR3 length and insertions or deletions at six rearrangement sites could be assigned. Within each subset, clonotype counts were normalized to sorted cell number, after which true diversity and Gini coefficients were computed with the tcR R package. Repertoire sharing was quantified using the overlap coefficient calculated on TCRB nucleotide sequences. Held by TCRdb, this immuneACCESS table contains in-frame sequences only and omits some clones. Under half of the omission traces to an unresolved V gene where checked; the cause of the rest is unknown. V and J calls and clone size are copied from that table; D and trimming were computed from the DNA. The sample yields more than 300,000 clones; 6.5% to 10% were counted once. The ten largest clonotypes hold around 0.44% of the sample.

This clone was seen a handful of times. No antigen is known for it. Per-nucleotide qualities are absent, and no much larger clonotype sits a single base away. From cysteine to phenylalanine, the CDR3 is 20 amino acids long. The entry retains the CDR3 DNA only, 60 bases that are in frame from base 1. The germline V gene sets CDR1 to MDHEN and CDR2 to SYDVKM. Ends trimmed: V by 2 bases, J by 0 bases; bases unmatched to a gene: 14. Material: central memory CD4+ T cells from blood. The chain is assembled from TRBV28 and TRBJ2-1, with TRBD1 identical over 9 junction bases. The TCR sequence derives from a young woman in good health. The CDR3 protein is CASSLPYSTGGPSSYNEQFF. The DNA sequence is TGTGCCAGCAGTTTACCCTACTCCACAGGGGGCCCGAGCTCCTACAATGAGCAGTTCTTC.